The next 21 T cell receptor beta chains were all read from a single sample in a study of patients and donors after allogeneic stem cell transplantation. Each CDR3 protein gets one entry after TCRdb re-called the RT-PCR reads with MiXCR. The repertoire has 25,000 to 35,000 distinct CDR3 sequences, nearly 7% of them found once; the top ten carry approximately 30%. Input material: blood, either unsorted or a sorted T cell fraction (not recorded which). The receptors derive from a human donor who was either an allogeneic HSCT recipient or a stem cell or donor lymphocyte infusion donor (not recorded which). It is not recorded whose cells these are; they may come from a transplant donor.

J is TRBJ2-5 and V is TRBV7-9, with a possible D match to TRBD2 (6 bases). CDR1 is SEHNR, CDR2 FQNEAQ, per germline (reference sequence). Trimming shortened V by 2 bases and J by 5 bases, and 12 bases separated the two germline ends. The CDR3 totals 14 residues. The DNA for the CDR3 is TGTGCCAGCAGCTTATCCGGTGGGAGGGAGACCCAGTACTTC. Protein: CASSLSGGRETQYF.

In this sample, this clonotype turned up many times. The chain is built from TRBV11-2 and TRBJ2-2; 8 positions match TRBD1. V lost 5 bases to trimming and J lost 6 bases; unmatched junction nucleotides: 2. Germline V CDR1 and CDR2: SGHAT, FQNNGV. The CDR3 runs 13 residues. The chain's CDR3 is CASSGQGSGELFF. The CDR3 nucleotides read TGTGCCAGCAGCGGACAGGGCTCCGGGGAGCTGTTTTTT. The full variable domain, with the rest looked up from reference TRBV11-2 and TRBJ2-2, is EAGVAQSPRYKIIEKRQSVAFWCNPISGHATLYWYQQILGQGPKLLIQFQNNGVVDDSQLPKDRFSAERLKGVDSTLKIQPAKLEDSAVYLCASSGQGSGELFFGEGSRLTVL.

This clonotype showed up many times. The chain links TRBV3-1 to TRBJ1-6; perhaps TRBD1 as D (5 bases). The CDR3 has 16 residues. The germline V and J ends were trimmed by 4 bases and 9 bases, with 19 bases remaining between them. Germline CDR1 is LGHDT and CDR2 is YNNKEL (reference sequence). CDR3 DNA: TGTGCCAGCAGCCGGGTGACGATCTCTGGGGGTTCACCCCTCCACTTT. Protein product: CASSRVTISGGSPLHF.

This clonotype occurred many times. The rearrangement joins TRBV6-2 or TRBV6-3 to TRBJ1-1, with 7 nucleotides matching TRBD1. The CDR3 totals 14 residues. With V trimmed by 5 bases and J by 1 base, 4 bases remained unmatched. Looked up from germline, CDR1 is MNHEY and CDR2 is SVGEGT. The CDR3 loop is CASSMTGTNTEAFF. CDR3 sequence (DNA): TGTGCCAGCAGTATGACAGGGACGAACACTGAAGCTTTCTTT.

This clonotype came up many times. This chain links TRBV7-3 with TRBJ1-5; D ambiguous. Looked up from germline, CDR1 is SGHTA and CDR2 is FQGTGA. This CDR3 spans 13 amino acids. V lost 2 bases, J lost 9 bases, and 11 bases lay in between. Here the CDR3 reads CASSLEFGGPQHF. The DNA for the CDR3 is TGTGCCAGCAGCTTAGAGTTTGGCGGGCCCCAGCATTTT.

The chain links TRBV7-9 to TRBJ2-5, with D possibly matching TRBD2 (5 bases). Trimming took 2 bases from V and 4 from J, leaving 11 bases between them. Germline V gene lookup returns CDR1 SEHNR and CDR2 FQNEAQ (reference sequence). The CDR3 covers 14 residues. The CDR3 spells CASSLLGGRETQYF. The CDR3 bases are TGTGCCAGCAGCTTATTGGGCGGGCGAGAGACCCAGTACTTC.

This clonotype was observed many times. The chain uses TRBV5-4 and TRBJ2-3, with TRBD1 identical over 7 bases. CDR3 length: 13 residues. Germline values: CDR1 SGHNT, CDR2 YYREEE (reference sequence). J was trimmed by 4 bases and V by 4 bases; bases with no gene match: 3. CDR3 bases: TGTGCCAGCAGCGTCCAGGGGGCAGATACGCAGTATTTT. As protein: CASSVQGADTQYF.

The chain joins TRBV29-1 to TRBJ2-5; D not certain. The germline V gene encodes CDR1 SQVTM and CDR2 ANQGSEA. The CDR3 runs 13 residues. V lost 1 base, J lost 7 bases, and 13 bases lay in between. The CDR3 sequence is CSVEAGALGTQYF. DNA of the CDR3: TGCAGCGTTGAAGCCGGCGCCCTGGGGACCCAGTACTTC.

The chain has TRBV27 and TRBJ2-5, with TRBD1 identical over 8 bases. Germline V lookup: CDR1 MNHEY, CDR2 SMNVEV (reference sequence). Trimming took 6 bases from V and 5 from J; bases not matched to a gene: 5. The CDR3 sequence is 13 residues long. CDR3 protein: CASRKTGEETQYF. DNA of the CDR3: TGTGCCAGCAGAAAGACAGGGGAGGAGACCCAGTACTTC.

The CDR3 spells CASSQDPPLSGVPGEQYF. Here the CDR3 DNA reads TGCGCCAGCAGCCAAGATCCACCTCTTAGCGGAGTCCCGGGCGAGCAGTACTTC. The V and J genes are TRBV4-1 and TRBJ2-7; TRBD2 is a possible D gene (6 bases). V was clipped by 0 bases and J by 6 bases, with 24 bases between them. Germline-derived CDR1 and CDR2 are MGHRA and YSYEKL. The CDR3 covers 18 residues.

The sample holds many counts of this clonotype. For the CDR3, the DNA is TGTGCCAGCAGGCCAGGGGGGGGATTGGATACGCAGTATTTT. This translates into CASRPGGGLDTQYF. This sequence joins TRBV12-3 or TRBV12-4 and TRBJ2-3; D tentatively reads TRBD1 or TRBD2 (7 bases each). The CDR3 has 14 amino acids. The V and J ends lost 6 bases and 6 bases respectively, with 16 bases between them.

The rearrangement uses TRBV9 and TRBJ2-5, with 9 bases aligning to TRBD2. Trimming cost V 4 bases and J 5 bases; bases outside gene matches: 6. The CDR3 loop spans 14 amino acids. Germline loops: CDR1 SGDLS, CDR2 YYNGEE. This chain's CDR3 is CASSFGLAWETQYF. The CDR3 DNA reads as TGTGCCAGCAGCTTCGGACTAGCGTGGGAGACCCAGTACTTC.

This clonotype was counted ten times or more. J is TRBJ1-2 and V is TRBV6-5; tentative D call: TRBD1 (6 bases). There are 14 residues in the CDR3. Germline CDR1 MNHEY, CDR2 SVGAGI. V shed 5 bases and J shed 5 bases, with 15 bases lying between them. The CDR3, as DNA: TGTGCCAGCAGTGGCCGGGACAAGAATTATGGCTACACCTTC. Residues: CASSGRDKNYGYTF.

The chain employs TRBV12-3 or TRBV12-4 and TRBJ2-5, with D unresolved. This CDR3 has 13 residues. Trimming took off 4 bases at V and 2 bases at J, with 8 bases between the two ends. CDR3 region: CASSSREQETQYF. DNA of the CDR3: TGTGCCAGCAGTTCCCGAGAACAAGAGACCCAGTACTTC.

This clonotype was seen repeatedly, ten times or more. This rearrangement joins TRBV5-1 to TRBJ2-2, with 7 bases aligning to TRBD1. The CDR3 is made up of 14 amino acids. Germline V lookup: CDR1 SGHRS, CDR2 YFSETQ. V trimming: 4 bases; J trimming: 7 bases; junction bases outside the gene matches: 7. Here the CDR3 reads CASSADRENGELFF. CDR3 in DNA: TGCGCCAGCAGCGCAGACAGGGAAAACGGGGAGCTGTTTTTT.

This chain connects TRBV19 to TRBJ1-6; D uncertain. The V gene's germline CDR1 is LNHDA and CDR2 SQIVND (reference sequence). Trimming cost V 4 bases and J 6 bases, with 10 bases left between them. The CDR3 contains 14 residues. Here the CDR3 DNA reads TGTGCCAGTAGTACGACACGTGGTAATTCACCCCTCCACTTT. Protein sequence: CASSTTRGNSPLHF.

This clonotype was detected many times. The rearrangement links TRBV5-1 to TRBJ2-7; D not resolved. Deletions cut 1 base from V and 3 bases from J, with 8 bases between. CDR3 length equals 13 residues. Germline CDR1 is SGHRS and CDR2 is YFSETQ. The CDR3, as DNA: TGCGCCAGCAGCTTGCAGATTAACTACGAGCAGTACTTC. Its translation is CASSLQINYEQYF.

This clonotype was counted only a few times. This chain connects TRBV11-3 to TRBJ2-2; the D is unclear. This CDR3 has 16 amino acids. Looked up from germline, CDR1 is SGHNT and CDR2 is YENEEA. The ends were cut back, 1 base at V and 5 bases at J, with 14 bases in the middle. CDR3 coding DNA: TGTGCCAGCAGCTTAGGTGGATCTTTTGGGACCGGGGAGCTGTTTTTT. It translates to CASSLGGSFGTGELFF.

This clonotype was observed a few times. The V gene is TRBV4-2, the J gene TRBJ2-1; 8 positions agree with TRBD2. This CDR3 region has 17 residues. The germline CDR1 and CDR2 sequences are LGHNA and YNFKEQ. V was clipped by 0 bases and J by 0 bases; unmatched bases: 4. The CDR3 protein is CASSQDHSGTSYNEQFF. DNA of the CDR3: TGTGCCAGCAGCCAAGACCATAGCGGGACCTCCTACAATGAGCAGTTCTTC.

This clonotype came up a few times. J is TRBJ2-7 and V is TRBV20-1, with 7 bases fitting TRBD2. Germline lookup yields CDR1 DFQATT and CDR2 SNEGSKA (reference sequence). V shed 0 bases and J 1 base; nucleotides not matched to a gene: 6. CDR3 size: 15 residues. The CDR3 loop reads CSARDGAGESYEQYF. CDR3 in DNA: TGCAGTGCTAGAGATGGGGCGGGAGAATCCTACGAGCAGTACTTC.

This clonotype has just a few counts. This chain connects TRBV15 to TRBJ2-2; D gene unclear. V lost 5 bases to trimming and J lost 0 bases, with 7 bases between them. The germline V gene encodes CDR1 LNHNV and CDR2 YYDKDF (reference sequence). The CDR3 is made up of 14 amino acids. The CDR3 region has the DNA TGTGCCACCAGCTGGACCCCGAACACCGGGGAGCTGTTTTTT. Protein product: CATSWTPNTGELFF.